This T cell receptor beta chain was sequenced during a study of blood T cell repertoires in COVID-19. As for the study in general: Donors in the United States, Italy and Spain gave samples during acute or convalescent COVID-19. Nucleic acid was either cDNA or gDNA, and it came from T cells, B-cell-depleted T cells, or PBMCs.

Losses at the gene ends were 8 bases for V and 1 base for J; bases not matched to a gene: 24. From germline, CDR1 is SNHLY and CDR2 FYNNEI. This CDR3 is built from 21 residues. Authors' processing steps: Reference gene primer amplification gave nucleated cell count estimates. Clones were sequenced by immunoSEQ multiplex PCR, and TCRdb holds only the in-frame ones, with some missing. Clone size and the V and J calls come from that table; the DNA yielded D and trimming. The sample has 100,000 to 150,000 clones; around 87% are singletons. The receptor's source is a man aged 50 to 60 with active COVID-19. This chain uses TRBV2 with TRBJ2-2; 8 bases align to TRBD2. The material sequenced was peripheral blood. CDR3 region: CASVRPEGGGPPRLNTGELFF. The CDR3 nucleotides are TGTGCCAGCGTACGGCCGGAGGGCGGGGGGCCCCCCAGATTGAACACCGGGGAGCTGTTTTTT.